These 5 T cell receptor beta chains originate from one sample sequenced in a study of blood T cell repertoires in COVID-19. Assay used: immunoSEQ multiplex PCR; TCRdb lists only in-frame clones, some missing. Of under 250,000 clones listed, approximately 88% are singletons. The specimen was peripheral blood. These receptors were taken from a woman aged 25-40 years with COVID-19, enrolled during active disease.

V usage is TRBV19 and J usage is TRBJ2-3, with D perhaps TRBD1 (7 bases). The germline CDR1 and CDR2 sequences are LNHDA and SQIVND (reference sequence). The CDR3 is 15 residues long. V was clipped by 3 bases and J by 3 bases, with 13 bases between them. CDR3 in amino acids: CASSMRRGRTDTQYF. The CDR3 DNA reads TGTGCCAGTAGTATGCGGAGGGGGCGTACAGATACGCAGTATTTT.

This clone appeared once. The chain links TRBV7-9 to TRBJ2-5, with 16 bases aligning to TRBD2. The CDR3 extends over 17 amino acids. The germline V gene has CDR1 SEHNR and CDR2 FQNEAQ (reference sequence). Losses at the gene ends were 5 bases for V and 3 bases for J; bases not matched to a gene: 6. The chain's CDR3 is CASSPGTSGRAEETQYF. Here the CDR3 DNA reads TGTGCCAGCAGCCCTGGGACTAGCGGGAGGGCCGAAGAGACCCAGTACTTC.

The gene calls are TRBV6-2 or TRBV6-3 and TRBJ2-7, with a tentative D call TRBD2 (5 bases). CDR1 is MNHEY and CDR2 is SVGEGT in the germline V gene. The CDR3 is made up of 15 amino acids. V shed 0 bases and J shed 5 bases, with 14 bases lying between them. In nucleotides, the CDR3 is TGTGCCAGCAGTTACTCGAATCGGGGTCCGAACGAGCAGTACGTC. It encodes CASSYSNRGPNEQYV.

The V call is TRBV19, the J call TRBJ1-1; D may be TRBD1 (6 bases). V was clipped by 2 bases and J by 4 bases, with 23 bases between them. The length of the CDR3 is 18 residues. Germline CDR1 LNHDA, CDR2 SQIVND (reference sequence). CDR3 loop: CASSIFPNIVQGSTEAFF. The DNA for the CDR3 is TGTGCCAGTAGTATATTCCCCAATATTGTCCAGGGGTCCACTGAAGCTTTCTTT. Full variable domain (outside the CDR3, taken from reference TRBV19 and TRBJ1-1): DGGITQSPKYLFRKEGQNVTLSCEQNLNHDAMYWYRQDPGQGLRLIYYSQIVNDFQKGDIAEGYSVSREKKESFPLTVTSAQKNPTAFYLCASSIFPNIVQGSTEAFFGQGTRLTVV.

The V gene is TRBV6-5, the J gene TRBJ1-5; D ambiguous. CDR3 length: 15 amino acids. V lost 0 bases and J 0 bases, leaving 6 bases between the germline ends. Germline V gene lookup returns CDR1 MNHEY and CDR2 SVGAGI. DNA of the CDR3: TGTGCCAGCAGTTACTCCCTAGATAGCAATCAGCCCCAGCATTTT. Its translation: CASSYSLDSNQPQHF.